This TCR beta chain appears in the sequencing data of a study of blood T cells in healthy people across ages. Study results and limitations: Naive T cell percentage showed a strong correlation with the diversity of TCR beta.

PCR was performed a second time for about 6 to 12 cycles using a sample-barcoded 5' primer and a J-beta primer mix. TCRdb reprocessed the 5' RACE reads via MiXCR and lists one record per CDR3 protein. The profile shows hundreds of thousands of distinct CDR3 sequences, about 30% of them singletons. The sample holds a few counts of this clonotype. Its specificity is not known. The sequenced sample was blood. The receptor comes from an elderly woman in good health.

The CDR3 DNA reads TGCAGTGCTAGAGGGACAGGGGGACGGCAGCCCCAGCATTTT. Residues: CSARGTGGRQPQHF. The rearrangement joins TRBV20-1 to TRBJ1-5, with 10 bases matching TRBD1. The CDR3 consists of 14 residues. The germline gives CDR1 DFQATT, CDR2 SNEGSKA (reference sequence). With V trimmed by 1 base and J by 7 bases, 4 bases remained unmatched.